The 9 T cell receptor beta chains below all came from one sample that was sequenced in a study of early T cells in non-severe SARS-CoV-2 infection (dated by TCRdb to about 2021). Libraries were constructed by 5' RACE. Instrument on record: NextSeq 500. The public reads were reprocessed in TCRdb via fastp at Q25 and MiXCR, keeping in-frame beta chains. Each entry is one CDR3 protein sequence, shown with its most common DNA and genes. This sample holds roughly 92,000 distinct CDR3 sequences; roughly 12% were observed only once. The ten largest clones add up to under 4.5% of the sample. The sample was whole blood, taken at baseline. The receptors were gathered from an adult who was a healthcare worker with PCR-confirmed SARS-CoV-2 infection or an uninfected control (not recorded which).

There are many counts of this clonotype. V usage is TRBV11-2 and J usage is TRBJ1-3; no reliable D call. V was pared by 5 bases and J by 0 bases, with 14 bases between. CDR1 and CDR2 from the germline V gene are SGHAT and FQNNGV. The CDR3 consists of 16 residues. The CDR3 coding sequence is TGTGCCAGCAGCCCACGGAGAGTTCCCTCTGGAAACACCATATATTTT. Amino acid sequence: CASSPRRVPSGNTIYF.

This clonotype occurred many times. The rearrangement joins TRBV29-1 to TRBJ1-1; D ambiguous. V was pared by 0 bases and J by 7 bases, with 15 bases between. CDR3 length equals 14 residues. Per the germline V gene, CDR1 is SQVTM and CDR2 is ANQGSEA. This CDR3 reads CSVEEVGSPNEAFF. Here the CDR3 DNA reads TGCAGCGTTGAAGAGGTAGGTTCTCCAAATGAAGCTTTCTTT.

This sequence joins TRBV11-3 and TRBJ2-1; 9 bases line up with TRBD2. Germline V gene sequence: CDR1 SGHNT, CDR2 YENEEA. The CDR3 is 15 residues long. Unmatched junction bases numbered 5, after V lost 4 bases and J lost 4 bases. The CDR3 DNA reads TGTGCCAGCAGCTCTGGGACTAGCCAGTACAATGAGCAGTTCTTC. This sequence encodes CASSSGTSQYNEQFF.

V gene TRBV7-9 combines with J gene TRBJ2-1; D possibly corresponds to TRBD2 (6 bases). The CDR3 is 16 amino acids. Germline V gene data show CDR1 as SEHNR and CDR2 as FQNEAQ (reference sequence). Deletions cut 3 bases from V and 4 bases from J, with 16 bases between. The DNA of the CDR3 is TGTGCCAGCAGCTTGGGACTCCCCCCCACTTACAATGAGCAGTTCTTC. It encodes CASSLGLPPTYNEQFF.

This clonotype was picked up many times. The chain carries TRBV10-3 and TRBJ1-2, with TRBD1 matching over 9 bases. This CDR3 contains 14 residues. Trimming cost V 10 bases and J 5 bases; bases outside gene matches: 11. In germline, CDR1 is ENHRY, CDR2 SYGVKD. The CDR3 reads CASKEPGQGYGYTF. The CDR3 DNA reads TGTGCCAGCAAGGAACCGGGACAGGGATATGGCTACACCTTC.

This clonotype was detected only a few times. J is TRBJ2-6 and V is TRBV29-1; no firm D call. The CDR3 is made up of 14 amino acids. V was pared by 2 bases and J by 2 bases, with 7 bases between. Germline CDR1 is SQVTM and CDR2 is ANQGSEA. As DNA, the CDR3 is TGCAGCGTTGAATTTTTACCTGGGGCCAACGTCCTGACTTTC. Protein product: CSVEFLPGANVLTF.

This chain joins TRBV7-6 and TRBJ2-3, with 7 bases fitting TRBD2. CDR1 is SGHVS, CDR2 FNYEAQ, per germline. V shed 1 base and J 4 bases; nucleotides not matched to a gene: 5. This CDR3 is built from 15 residues. The CDR3 here is CASSLVGGGADTQYF. CDR3 bases: TGTGCCAGCAGCTTAGTTGGGGGAGGGGCAGATACGCAGTATTTT.

CDR3 in amino acids: CASSLPGQGLGSPLHF. As DNA, the CDR3 is TGTGCCAGCAGCCTACCGGGACAGGGGTTGGGTTCACCCCTCCACTTT. The chain is built from TRBV14 and TRBJ1-6; 10 bases fit TRBD1. Germline V gene sequence: CDR1 SGHDN, CDR2 FVKESK. The V segment lost 4 bases and the J segment 9 bases; nucleotides outside the gene matches: 9. This CDR3 has 16 residues.

This clonotype appeared a few times. This sequence joins TRBV11-2 and TRBJ2-7; D may be TRBD1 (6 bases). Between the trimmed V and J ends, which lost 5 bases and 1 base, there was a span of 15 bases. CDR3 length equals 15 residues. Germline CDR1 is SGHAT and CDR2 is FQNNGV. The CDR3 DNA sequence: TGTGCCAGCAGCCCTGGTGACAGGTTTTCCTACGAGCAGTACTTC. Encoded protein: CASSPGDRFSYEQYF.